This T cell receptor (beta chain) was found in a study of cytomegalovirus exposure and HLA in healthy donors. Study results and limitations: For TCR beta chains, V- and J-gene trimming was later linked to a missense DCLRE1C variant. In terms of immune exposure information, only CMV serostatus was available.

As for the donors, each was a healthy bone marrow donor. This clone has a single count. Its target is unknown. The PCR made use of 60 Vbeta and 13 Jbeta primers. Sequenced by immunoSEQ multiplex PCR; TCRdb stores in-frame clones only, minus some. The top ten clones hold about 1.2% of a sample with about 130,000 clones, about 84% of them seen once. The germline CDR1 and CDR2 sequences are SGHVS and FQNEAQ. J lost 4 bases, V lost 5 bases, and 8 bases had no gene match. CDR3 length equals 16 residues. This rearrangement joins TRBV7-8 to TRBJ2-2; 9 nucleotides line up with TRBD1. The origin of this receptor is a boy aged 5-17 years in good health and CMV-seronegative. The sequencing input was PBMCs. CDR3 sequence reads: CASSKAWTGVTGELFF. The CDR3 nucleotides are TGTGCCAGCAGCAAGGCCTGGACAGGGGTCACCGGGGAGCTGTTTTTT.